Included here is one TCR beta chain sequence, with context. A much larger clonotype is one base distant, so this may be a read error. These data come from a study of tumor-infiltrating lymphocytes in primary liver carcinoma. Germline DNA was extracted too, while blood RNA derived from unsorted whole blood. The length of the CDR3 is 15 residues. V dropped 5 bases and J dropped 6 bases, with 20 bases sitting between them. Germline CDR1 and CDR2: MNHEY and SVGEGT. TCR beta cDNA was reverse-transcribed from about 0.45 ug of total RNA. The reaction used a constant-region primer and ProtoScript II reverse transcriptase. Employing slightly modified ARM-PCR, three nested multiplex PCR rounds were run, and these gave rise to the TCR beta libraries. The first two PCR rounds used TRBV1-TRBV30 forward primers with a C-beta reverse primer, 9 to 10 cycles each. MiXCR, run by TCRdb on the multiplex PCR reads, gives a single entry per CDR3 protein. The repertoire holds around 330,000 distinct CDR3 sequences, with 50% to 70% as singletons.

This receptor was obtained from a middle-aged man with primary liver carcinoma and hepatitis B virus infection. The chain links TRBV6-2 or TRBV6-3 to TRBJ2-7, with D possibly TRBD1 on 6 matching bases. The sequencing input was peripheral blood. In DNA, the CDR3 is TGTGCCAGCAGTCCGACAGGAACGAGAGAAAGCGAGCAGTACTTC. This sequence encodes CASSPTGTRESEQYF.